Below, 10 T cell receptor beta chains from the same sample are listed, as sequenced in a study of human T cells and chemical hapten exposure. Total RNA extraction was carried out from unfractionated whole blood. Using its own MiXCR run on the 5' RACE reads, TCRdb lists one record per CDR3 protein. The top ten hold 2.8% of the sample, which has around 100,000 distinct CDR3 sequences, approximately 20% seen once. These receptors originate from a human donor in good health.

The chain employs TRBV3-1 and TRBJ2-7, with TRBD1 matching 8 bases. The CDR3 runs 12 residues. The germline CDR1 and CDR2 sequences are LGHDT and YNNKEL (reference sequence). Trimming removed 5 bases from V and 5 bases from J; junction bases left unmatched: 2. The CDR3 coding sequence is TGTGCCAGCAGCACGACAGGGGACGAGCAGTACTTC. Its translation: CASSTTGDEQYF.

This clonotype was seen a handful of times. The chain employs TRBV4-1 and TRBJ2-3, with unresolved D. The germline CDR1 and CDR2 sequences are MGHRA and YSYEKL. The V end was cut by 0 bases, the J end by 5 bases, with 12 bases between. CDR3 size: 15 residues. This CDR3 is CASSQEDGKLDTQYF. The CDR3 DNA reads TGCGCCAGCAGCCAAGAAGATGGGAAGTTAGATACGCAGTATTTT.

In DNA form, the CDR3 reads TGCAGTGCTAGAGGAGGGACAGGATCCATCCACGAGCAGTACTTC. The encoded protein is CSARGGTGSIHEQYF. The chain combines TRBV20-1 with TRBJ2-7; 8 nucleotides align to TRBD1. Germline assignment: CDR1 DFQATT and CDR2 SNEGSKA (reference sequence). The CDR3 covers 15 residues. Germline trimming cut 1 base from V and 5 bases from J; bases unmatched to any gene: 10.

In DNA, the CDR3 is TGTGCCAGCTCCCCGGACCCCGGATTCGGGAACACTGAAGCTTTCTTT. Its translation: CASSPDPGFGNTEAFF. V is TRBV18 and J is TRBJ1-1; D unresolved. CDR3 size: 16 residues. The V and J ends lost 6 bases and 1 base respectively, with 18 bases between them. Germline values: CDR1 KGHSH, CDR2 LQKENI.

In this sample, this clonotype turned up a few times. The chain is built from TRBV4-1 and TRBJ1-4; weak D call: TRBD1 (6 bases). Germline V CDR1 and CDR2: MGHRA, YSYEKL. V lost 4 bases and J 0 bases, leaving 12 bases between the germline ends. This CDR3 is 16 amino acids long. The CDR3 loop reads CASSRQETATNEKLFF. In DNA, the CDR3 is TGCGCCAGCAGCCGACAGGAAACTGCAACTAATGAAAAACTGTTTTTT.

Concerning this clonotype itself: A read error may produce the germline difference seen at one junction end. The genes are TRBV3-1 and TRBJ2-1; maybe TRBD1 (6 bases). The germline gives CDR1 LGHDT, CDR2 YNNKEL (reference sequence). The CDR3 contains 17 residues. The CDR3 loop reads CASSQIPGVSSFNEQFF. CDR3 DNA: TGTGCCAGCAGCCAAATCCCAGGGGTCTCTTCCTTCAATGAGCAGTTCTTC.

The CDR3 DNA follows: TGTGCCAGCACTATCAAGGGGCTTGGCACAGATACGCAGTATTTT. Protein: CASTIKGLGTDTQYF. The V and J genes are TRBV12-3 or TRBV12-4 and TRBJ2-3, with D possibly being TRBD1 (5 bases). V was pared by 7 bases and J by 1 base, with 15 bases between. This CDR3 is built from 15 residues.

The chain couples TRBV15 to TRBJ1-2; 9 bases agree with TRBD1. Trimming at V came to 3 bases and at J to 2 bases, leaving 4 bases not matched to a gene. CDR1 is LNHNV and CDR2 is YYDKDF in the germline V gene (reference sequence). There are 15 residues in the CDR3. As DNA, the CDR3 is TGTGCCACCAGCAGTACAGGGGGCTGGAACTATGGCTACACCTTC. Translating it yields CATSSTGGWNYGYTF.

The chain is built from TRBV28 and TRBJ2-7; 10 bases fit TRBD2. Per germline, CDR1 MDHEN and CDR2 SYDVKM. Trimming took 3 bases from V and 5 from J; bases not matched to a gene: 13. The CDR3 sequence is 17 residues long. The CDR3 loop reads CASSFLAGVEYVDEQYF. For the CDR3, the DNA is TGTGCCAGCAGTTTCCTAGCGGGAGTGGAGTATGTAGACGAGCAGTACTTC.

For the CDR3, the DNA is TGCGCCAGCAGCTTGGAGGCGGGAGCCCTCACAGATACGCAGTATTTT. Protein sequence: CASSLEAGALTDTQYF. This rearrangement joins TRBV5-1 to TRBJ2-3, with 7 bases lining up with TRBD2. The J segment lost 2 bases and the V segment lost 0 bases, leaving 6 bases of the junction unmatched. Germline V gene data show CDR1 as SGHRS and CDR2 as YFSETQ. The CDR3 has 16 amino acids.